Given below is one T cell receptor (beta chain) in context. What this receptor recognizes is not known. No base quality values were provided; no much bigger clone lies one nucleotide off. The sample comes from a study of brain T cells in children with intractable seizures (dated by TCRdb to the early 2020s). For the study in its entirety: Resected brain tissue from 53 pediatric epilepsy surgery cases was initially screened for immune gene transcripts with a NanoString immunology panel. About 70% of the 12 selected surgery cases also had pre-surgery blood sequenced, which left four cases with brain tissue only. Results the study describes overall, beyond this receptor: Viral specificity was inferred solely from CDR3 sequence similarity, and the HCMV serostatus of the patients was not known. Sequencing depth differed between pre- and post-surgery blood, so clones missing from the pre-surgery sample may reflect undersampling.

The immunoSEQ assay was used to generate TCR beta chain sequences from genomic DNA. The paper's processing steps were these. Any CDR3 sequence that did not begin with the conserved framework cysteine at position 104 was removed by hand. Clonality was calculated as one minus the normalized Shannon's Diversity Index, with values ranging from 0 (maximal diversity) to 1 (oligoclonal). To check whether a given CDR3 had different frequencies in two samples, for example brain versus blood, chi-squared comparison-of-proportions tests were used. Public clonotypes were identified through searches of immuneACCESS, and similarity to known antiviral clonotypes was evaluated with the VDJdb browser. This immuneACCESS table, as held by TCRdb, lists in-frame sequences with V and J called but not all clones. Of the missing ones, under half trace to an unresolved V gene in checked studies; the others have no known cause. The D gene and trimming were derived from the DNA, and the V and J assignments and clone size from that table. In all, the sample holds hundreds of thousands of clones, and about 94% of those were seen once. The top ten constitute 4.5% to 7% of the sample.

The CDR3 measures 14 amino acids from cysteine to phenylalanine. The only DNA kept is the CDR3, 42 bases in frame from the first base. The germline ends are 13 bases apart after V is trimmed by 10 bases and J by 1 base. As encoded in the germline V gene, CDR1 is MNHEY while CDR2 is SVGAGI. In light of the paper, this sample's time point label describes: blood from clinic visit 5 months post-surgery; TSC patient then seizure free. The surgery cases that showed the highest brain T cell transcript signatures were chosen for TCR beta chain sequencing of brain tissue, and of blood when it was available. Prior to surgery, the patients had been treated with at least one anti-epileptic drug. TCR-sequenced patients were children with drug-resistant epilepsy due to tuberous sclerosis complex, focal cortical dysplasia, Rasmussen encephalitis or hemimegalencephaly. The Monarch genomic DNA purification kit was used to extract bulk genomic DNA from unsorted brain tissue and from whole blood.

Sample: peripheral blood, taken roughly 5 months after surgery. The chain employs TRBV6-5 and TRBJ1-4; there is no confident call for the D gene. The TCR was taken from a boy in the first two years of life with tuberous sclerosis and intractable seizures. CDR3 region: CATKWTQTNEKLFF. The DNA reads as follows: TGTGCCACCAAGTGGACTCAAACTAATGAAAAACTGTTTTTT.